The 5 T cell receptor beta chains presented below share a single source sample, sequenced in a study of cytomegalovirus exposure and HLA in healthy donors. PCR employed 60 Vbeta and 13 Jbeta primers. TCRdb keeps only in-frame clones here, not all; method: immunoSEQ multiplex PCR. The sample consists of about 110,000 clones, under 85% of them appearing once. The sequenced material came from PBMCs. These receptors all stem from a young man in good health and CMV-seronegative.

CDR3: CASSPLASGRADTQYF. In DNA form, the CDR3 reads TGCGCCAGCAGCCCCCTGGCTAGCGGGAGAGCCGATACGCAGTATTTT. The V and J genes are TRBV5-1 and TRBJ2-3, with 10 bases lining up with TRBD2. The germline V gene encodes CDR1 SGHRS and CDR2 YFSETQ. The CDR3 spans 16 residues. V trimming: 4 bases; J trimming: 6 bases; junction bases outside the gene matches: 11.

The J gene is TRBJ2-1, the V gene TRBV7-3, with 8 bases matching TRBD2. Germline assignment: CDR1 SGHTA and CDR2 FQGTGA. J was trimmed by 8 bases and V by 2 bases; bases with no gene match: 8. The CDR3 contains 15 residues. This CDR3 is CASSLSTGGPYEQFF. Written as DNA, the CDR3 is TGTGCCAGCAGCTTATCGACGGGAGGGCCATATGAGCAGTTCTTC.

The CDR3 loop reads CSAGDRANTGELFF. CDR3 DNA sequence: TGCAGCGCTGGGGACAGGGCGAACACCGGGGAGCTGTTTTTT. The chain couples TRBV29-1 to TRBJ2-2; 9 bases match TRBD1. Germline V gene data show CDR1 as SQVTM and CDR2 as ANQGSEA. The CDR3 is made up of 14 amino acids. V lost 7 bases to trimming and J lost 0 bases; unmatched junction nucleotides: 3.

This clone appeared a single time. This chain links TRBV28 with TRBJ2-5; TRBD1 is a possible D gene (6 bases). The CDR3 extends over 13 amino acids. Germline CDR1 reads MDHEN; CDR2 reads SYDVKM. Trimming shortened V by 3 bases and J by 3 bases, and 8 bases separated the two germline ends. CDR3 protein: CASSFRTEETQYF. DNA for the CDR3: TGTGCCAGCAGTTTTCGGACAGAAGAGACCCAGTACTTC. Full variable domain (missing parts from reference TRBV28 and TRBJ2-5): DVKVTQSSRYLVKRTGEKVFLECVQDMDHENMFWYRQDPGLGLRLIYFSYDVKMKEKGDIPEGYSVSREKKERFSLILESASTNQTSMYLCASSFRTEETQYFGPGTRLLVL.

This chain connects TRBV6-6 to TRBJ1-6; 10 bases fit TRBD1. CDR3 size: 14 residues. V lost 7 bases and J lost 8; bases outside the gene matches: 5. Germline V gene sequence: CDR1 MNHNY, CDR2 SVGAGI (reference sequence). CDR3 residues: CASNTGQGYSPLHF. CDR3 nucleotides: TGTGCCAGCAACACGGGACAGGGGTATTCACCCCTCCACTTT.